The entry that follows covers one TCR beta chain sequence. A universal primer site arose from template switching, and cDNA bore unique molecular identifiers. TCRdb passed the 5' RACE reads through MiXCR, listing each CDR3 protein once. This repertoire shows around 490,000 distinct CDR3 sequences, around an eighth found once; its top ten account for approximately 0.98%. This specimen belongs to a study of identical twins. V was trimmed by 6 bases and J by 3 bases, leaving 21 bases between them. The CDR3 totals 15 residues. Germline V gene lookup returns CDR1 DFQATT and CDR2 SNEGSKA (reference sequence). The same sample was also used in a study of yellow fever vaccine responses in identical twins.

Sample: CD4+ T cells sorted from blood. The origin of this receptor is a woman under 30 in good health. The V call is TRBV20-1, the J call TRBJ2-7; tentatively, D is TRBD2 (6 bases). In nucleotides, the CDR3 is TGCAGTGCGAAAAAGGGACTGCTTGATCGCTACGAGCAGTACTTC. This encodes CSAKKGLLDRYEQYF.